What follows is one T cell receptor (beta chain) and its context. No antigen is known for it. This sample was taken from a study of cytomegalovirus exposure and HLA in healthy donors. Amplification used 60 Vbeta primers and 13 Jbeta primers. Using immunoSEQ multiplex PCR, the repertoire was profiled, and TCRdb retains in-frame clones only, with some absent. Of some 65,000 clones listed, about 72% are singletons. Whole-study results and caveats: Over 150 TCR beta chains were listed as cytomegalovirus-associated.

The clonotype comes from a girl aged 10 to 17 in good health and CMV-seropositive. The sequencing input was PBMCs.

As DNA, the CDR3 is TGTGCCAGCAGCCTAGAGCCCATCGACAGGTCTGGGGCCAACGTCCTGACTTTC. This sequence encodes CASSLEPIDRSGANVLTF. The chain uses TRBV5-4 and TRBJ2-6, with a weak D call TRBD1 (6 bases). Germline V lookup: CDR1 SGHNT, CDR2 YYREEE (reference sequence). The CDR3 spans 18 residues. Trimming pared 4 bases from V and 1 base from J, leaving 18 bases between.